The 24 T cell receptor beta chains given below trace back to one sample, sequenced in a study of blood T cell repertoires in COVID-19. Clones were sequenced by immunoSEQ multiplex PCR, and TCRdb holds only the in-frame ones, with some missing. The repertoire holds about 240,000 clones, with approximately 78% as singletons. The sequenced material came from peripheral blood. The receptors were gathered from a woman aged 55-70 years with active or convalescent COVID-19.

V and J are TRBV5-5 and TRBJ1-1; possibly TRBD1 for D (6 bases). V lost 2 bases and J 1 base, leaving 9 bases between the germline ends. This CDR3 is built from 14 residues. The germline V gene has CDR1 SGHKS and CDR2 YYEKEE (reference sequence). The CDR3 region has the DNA TGTGCCAGCAGCTTAACAGGGCAGAACACTGAAGCTTTCTTT. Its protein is CASSLTGQNTEAFF.

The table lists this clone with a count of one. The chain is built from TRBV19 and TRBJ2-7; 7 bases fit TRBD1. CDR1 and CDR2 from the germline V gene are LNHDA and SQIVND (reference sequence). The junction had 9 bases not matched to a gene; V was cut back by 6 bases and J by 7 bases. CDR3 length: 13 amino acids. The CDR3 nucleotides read TGTGCCAGTAGACCACAGGGGTTTGGAGAGCAGTACTTC. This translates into CASRPQGFGEQYF.

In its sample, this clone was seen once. The CDR3 DNA sequence: TGTGCCAGCAGCCAACTACCGGGGGGAACAGATACGCAGTATTTT. It is translated as CASSQLPGGTDTQYF. The chain uses TRBV11-2 and TRBJ2-3, with TRBD2 matching 7 bases. The CDR3 has 15 residues. From germline, CDR1 is SGHAT and CDR2 FQNNGV. The trim removed 5 bases at V and 3 bases at J, leaving 8 bases unmatched.

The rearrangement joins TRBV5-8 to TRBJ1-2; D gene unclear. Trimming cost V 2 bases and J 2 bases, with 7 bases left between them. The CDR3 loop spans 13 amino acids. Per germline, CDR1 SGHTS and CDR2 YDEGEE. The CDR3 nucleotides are TGTGCCAGCAGCTTCTCTCGGAACTATGGCTACACCTTC. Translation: CASSFSRNYGYTF.

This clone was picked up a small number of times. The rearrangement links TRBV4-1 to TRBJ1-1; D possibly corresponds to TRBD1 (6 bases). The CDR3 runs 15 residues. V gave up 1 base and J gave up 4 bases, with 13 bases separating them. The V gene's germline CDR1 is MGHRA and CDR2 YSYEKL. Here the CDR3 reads CASSQGTEGRTEAFF. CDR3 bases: TGCGCCAGCAGCCAAGGGACAGAAGGGCGCACTGAAGCTTTCTTT.

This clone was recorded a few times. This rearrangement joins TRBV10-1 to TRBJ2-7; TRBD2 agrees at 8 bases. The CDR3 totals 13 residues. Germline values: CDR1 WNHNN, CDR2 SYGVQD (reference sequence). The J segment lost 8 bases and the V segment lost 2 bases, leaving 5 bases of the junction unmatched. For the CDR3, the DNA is TGCGCCAGCAGTGAGGGCAGCGGGGGCAAGCAGTACTTC. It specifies CASSEGSGGKQYF.

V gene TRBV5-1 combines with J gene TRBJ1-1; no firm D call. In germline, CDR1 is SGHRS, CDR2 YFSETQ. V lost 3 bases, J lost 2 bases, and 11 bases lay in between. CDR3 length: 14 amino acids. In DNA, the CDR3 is TGCGCCAGCAGCTCCCGGACGGGAAACACTGAAGCTTTCTTT. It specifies CASSSRTGNTEAFF. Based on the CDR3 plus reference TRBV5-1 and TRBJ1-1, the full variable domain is KAGVTQTPRYLIKTRGQQVTLSCSPISGHRSVSWYQQTPGQGLQFLFEYFSETQRNKGNFPGRFSGRQFSNSRSEMNVSTLELGDSALYLCASSSRTGNTEAFFGQGTRLTVV.

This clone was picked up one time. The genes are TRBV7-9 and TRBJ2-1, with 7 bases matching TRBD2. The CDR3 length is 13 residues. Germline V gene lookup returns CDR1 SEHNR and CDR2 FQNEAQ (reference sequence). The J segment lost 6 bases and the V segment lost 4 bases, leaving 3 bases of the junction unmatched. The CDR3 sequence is CASSSRLANEQFF. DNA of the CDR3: TGTGCCAGCAGCTCAAGACTAGCCAATGAGCAGTTCTTC.

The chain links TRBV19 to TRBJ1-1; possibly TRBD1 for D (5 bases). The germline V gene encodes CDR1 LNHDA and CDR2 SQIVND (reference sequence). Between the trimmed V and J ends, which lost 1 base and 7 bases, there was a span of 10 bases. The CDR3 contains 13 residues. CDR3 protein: CASSIVWTHEAFF. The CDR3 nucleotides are TGTGCCAGTAGTATAGTCTGGACACATGAAGCTTTCTTT.

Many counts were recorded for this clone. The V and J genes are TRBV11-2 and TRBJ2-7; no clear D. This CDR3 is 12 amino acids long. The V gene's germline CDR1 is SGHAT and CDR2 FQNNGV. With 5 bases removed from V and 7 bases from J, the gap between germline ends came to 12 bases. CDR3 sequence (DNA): TGTGCCAGCAGCCACACCGCGCGGGAGCAGTACTTC. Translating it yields CASSHTAREQYF.

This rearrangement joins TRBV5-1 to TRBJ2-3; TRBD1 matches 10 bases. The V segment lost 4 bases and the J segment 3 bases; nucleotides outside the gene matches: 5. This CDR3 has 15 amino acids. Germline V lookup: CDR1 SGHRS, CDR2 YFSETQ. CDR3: CASSVTGGKTDTQYF. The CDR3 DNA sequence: TGCGCCAGCAGCGTGACAGGGGGCAAGACAGATACGCAGTATTTT. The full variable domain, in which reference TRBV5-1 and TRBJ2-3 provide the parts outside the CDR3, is KAGVTQTPRYLIKTRGQQVTLSCSPISGHRSVSWYQQTPGQGLQFLFEYFSETQRNKGNFPGRFSGRQFSNSRSEMNVSTLELGDSALYLCASSVTGGKTDTQYFGPGTRLTVL.

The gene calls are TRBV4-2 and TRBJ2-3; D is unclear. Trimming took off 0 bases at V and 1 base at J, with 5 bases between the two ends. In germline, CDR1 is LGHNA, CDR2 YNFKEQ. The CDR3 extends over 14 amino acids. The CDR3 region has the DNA TGTGCCAGCAGCCAAGATCGGGGCACAGATACGCAGTATTTT. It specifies CASSQDRGTDTQYF.

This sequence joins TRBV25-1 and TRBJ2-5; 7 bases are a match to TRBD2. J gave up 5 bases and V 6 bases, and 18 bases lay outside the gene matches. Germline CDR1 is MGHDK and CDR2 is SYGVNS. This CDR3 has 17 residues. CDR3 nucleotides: TGTGCCAGCAGCCTCTCCGCGCGGGGGAACTCGTGGGAGACCCAGTACTTC. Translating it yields CASSLSARGNSWETQYF.

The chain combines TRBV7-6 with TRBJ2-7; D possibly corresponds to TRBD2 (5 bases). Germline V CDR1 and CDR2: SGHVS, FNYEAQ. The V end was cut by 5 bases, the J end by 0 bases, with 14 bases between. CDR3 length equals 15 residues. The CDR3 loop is CASSLQTTSSYEQYF. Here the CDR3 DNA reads TGTGCCAGCAGCCTACAGACTACGAGCTCCTACGAGCAGTACTTC. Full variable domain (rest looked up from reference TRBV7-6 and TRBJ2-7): GAGVSQSPRYKVTKRGQDVALRCDPISGHVSLYWYRQALGQGPEFLTYFNYEAQQDKSGLPNDRFSAERPEGSISTLTIQRTEQRDSAMYRCASSLQTTSSYEQYFGPGTRLTVT.

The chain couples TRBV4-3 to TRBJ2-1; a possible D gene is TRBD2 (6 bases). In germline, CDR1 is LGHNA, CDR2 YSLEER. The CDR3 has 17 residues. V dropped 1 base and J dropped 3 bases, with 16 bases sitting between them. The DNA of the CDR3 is TGCGCCAGCAGCCAAGGCGGCGACGGGGGTATCTACAATGAGCAGTTCTTC. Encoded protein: CASSQGGDGGIYNEQFF.

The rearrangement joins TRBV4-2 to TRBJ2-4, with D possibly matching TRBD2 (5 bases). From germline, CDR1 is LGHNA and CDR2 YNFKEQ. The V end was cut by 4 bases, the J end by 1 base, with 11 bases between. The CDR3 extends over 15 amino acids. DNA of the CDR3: TGTGCCAGCAGCCTTTCGAGAGGGGCCAAAAACATTCAGTACTTC. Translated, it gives CASSLSRGAKNIQYF.

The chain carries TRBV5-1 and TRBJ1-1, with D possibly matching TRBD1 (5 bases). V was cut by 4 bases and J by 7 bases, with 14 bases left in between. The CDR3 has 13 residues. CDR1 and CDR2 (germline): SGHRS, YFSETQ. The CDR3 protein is CASSPREDSEAFF. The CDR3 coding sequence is TGCGCCAGCAGCCCCAGGGAGGATAGTGAAGCTTTCTTT.

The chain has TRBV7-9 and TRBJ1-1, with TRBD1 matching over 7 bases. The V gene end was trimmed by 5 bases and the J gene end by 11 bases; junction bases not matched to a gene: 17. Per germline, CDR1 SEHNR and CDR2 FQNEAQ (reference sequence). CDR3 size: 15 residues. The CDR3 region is CASSPGGPHLPGAFF. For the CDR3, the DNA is TGTGCCAGCAGCCCAGGGGGGCCTCATCTGCCTGGGGCTTTCTTT.

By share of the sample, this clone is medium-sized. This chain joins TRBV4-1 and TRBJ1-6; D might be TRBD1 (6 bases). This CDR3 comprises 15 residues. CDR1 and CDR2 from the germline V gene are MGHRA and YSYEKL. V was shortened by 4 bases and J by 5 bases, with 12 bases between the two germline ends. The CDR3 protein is CASSRRQADNSPLHF. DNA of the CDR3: TGCGCCAGCAGCCGCCGACAGGCAGATAATTCACCCCTCCACTTT.

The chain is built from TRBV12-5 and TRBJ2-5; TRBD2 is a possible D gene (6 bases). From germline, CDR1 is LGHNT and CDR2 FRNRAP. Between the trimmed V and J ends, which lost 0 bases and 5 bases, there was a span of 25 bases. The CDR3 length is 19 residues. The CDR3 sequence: CASGLVLWGHGGGVETQYF. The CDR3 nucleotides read TGTGCTAGTGGTTTGGTACTATGGGGTCACGGGGGTGGGGTGGAGACCCAGTACTTC.

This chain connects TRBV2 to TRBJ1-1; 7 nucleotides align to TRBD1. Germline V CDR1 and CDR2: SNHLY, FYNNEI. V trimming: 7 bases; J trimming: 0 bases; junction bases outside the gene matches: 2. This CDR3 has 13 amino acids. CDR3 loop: CASKGQMNTEAFF. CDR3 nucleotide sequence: TGTGCCAGCAAGGGACAGATGAACACTGAAGCTTTCTTT.

In DNA, the CDR3 is TGTGCCAGCAGCCAAGGTCTGAGAACAGGGGGACAGGCGGCTGCCTACGAGCAGTACTTC. This codes for CASSQGLRTGGQAAAYEQYF. The chain is built from TRBV3-1 (or the pseudogene TRBV3-2) and TRBJ2-7, with 8 bases identical to TRBD1. The CDR3 loop spans 20 amino acids. The V gene's germline CDR1 is LGHDT and CDR2 YNNKEL (reference sequence). The V and J ends lost 1 base and 2 bases, in that order; junction bases with no gene match: 19.

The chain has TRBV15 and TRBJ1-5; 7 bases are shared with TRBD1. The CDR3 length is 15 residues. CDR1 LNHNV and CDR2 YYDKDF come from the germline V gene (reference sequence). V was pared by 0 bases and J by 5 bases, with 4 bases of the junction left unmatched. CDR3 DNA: TGTGCCACCAGCAGAGATTGGAGGGGGCATCAGCCCCAGCATTTT. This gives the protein CATSRDWRGHQPQHF.

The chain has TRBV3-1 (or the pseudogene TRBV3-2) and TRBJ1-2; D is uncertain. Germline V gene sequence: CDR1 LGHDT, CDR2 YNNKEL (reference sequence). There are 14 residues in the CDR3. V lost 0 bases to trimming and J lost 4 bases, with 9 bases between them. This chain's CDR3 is CASSQDLARYGYTF. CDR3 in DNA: TGTGCCAGCAGCCAAGATTTGGCTCGCTATGGCTACACCTTC.